This TCR beta chain stems from a study of T cell repertoires in cytomegalovirus infection. Study-wide context: Public signatures in TCR beta pointed to CMV infection and matching HLA type. Whole-study results and caveats: CMV carriers having the relevant HLA were flagged by cumulative public TCR beta family frequency. HLA-C-restricted CMV clonotypes gave the most frequent clonotype in two of eight donors.

This clonotype was recorded many times. Its antigen remains unknown. One entry per CDR3 protein, called by TCRdb with MiXCR from the reads. The table shows fewer than 250,000 distinct CDR3 sequences, with 12% occurring only once. The sequence derives from a human donor in good health (CMV status not recorded). Some clones in this sample may be carry-over from other donors' samples. The sequenced material came from PBMCs.

The CDR3 reads CASSPLRTGGWNTEAFF. CDR3 DNA: TGTGCCAGCAGCCCACTAAGGACAGGGGGCTGGAACACTGAAGCTTTCTTT. V gene TRBV6-2 or TRBV6-3 combines with J gene TRBJ1-1, with 11 bases aligning to TRBD1. The germline gives CDR1 MNHEY, CDR2 SVGEGT. This CDR3 comprises 17 residues. V lost 6 bases to trimming and J lost 1 base; unmatched junction nucleotides: 10.